These 13 T cell receptor beta chains originate from one sample sequenced in a study of T cells in Graves' hyperthyroidism and ophthalmopathy. The source material, RNA transcripts, was used to amplify TCR beta CDR3 regions. HTBI primers were the set used in a first-round RT-PCR of the TCR CDR3. A single record per CDR3 protein comes from TCRdb applying MiXCR to the multiplex PCR reads. The sample includes fewer than 200,000 distinct CDR3 sequences, roughly 9.4% of them seen just once. Sequences were obtained from blood. The receptors come from a woman aged 18-29 years with Graves' hyperthyroidism that later progressed to Graves' ophthalmopathy.

V gene TRBV5-1 combines with J gene TRBJ2-4, with 9 bases identical to TRBD1. After removal of 0 bases from V and 1 base from J, the junction contained 2 bases not matched to a gene. CDR3 length: 16 residues. CDR1 is SGHRS and CDR2 is YFSETQ in the germline V gene. The CDR3 nucleotides are TGCGCCAGCAGCTTGGAACAGGGGGCGGCCAAAAACATTCAGTACTTC. Its translation: CASSLEQGAAKNIQYF.

This clonotype showed up many times. The CDR3 loop reads CASSEARGGHGYTF. The DNA for the CDR3 is TGTGCCAGCAGTGAAGCGCGGGGAGGGCATGGCTACACCTTC. This chain connects TRBV2 to TRBJ1-2; D not certain. The CDR3 runs to 14 residues. Germline V gene data show CDR1 as SNHLY and CDR2 as FYNNEI. Trimming cost V 0 bases and J 6 bases, with 11 bases left between them.

This clonotype was seen a handful of times. The chain combines TRBV30 with TRBJ2-3; D gene unclear. Germline CDR1 and CDR2: GTSNPN and SVGIG (reference sequence). There are 15 residues in the CDR3. V dropped 2 bases and J dropped 0 bases, with 12 bases sitting between them. In DNA form, the CDR3 reads TGTGCCTGGAGTCTCGTACTTTCTAGCACAGATACGCAGTATTTT. Translating gives CAWSLVLSSTDTQYF.

This clonotype has at least ten counts. The J gene is TRBJ2-5, the V gene TRBV28; 7 bases are shared with TRBD1. V shed 7 bases and J 4 bases; nucleotides not matched to a gene: 3. The length of the CDR3 is 12 residues. Germline lookup yields CDR1 MDHEN and CDR2 SYDVKM. The CDR3 reads CASKKGAETQYF. CDR3 coding DNA: TGTGCCAGCAAAAAGGGGGCAGAGACCCAGTACTTC. Full variable domain (missing parts from reference TRBV28 and TRBJ2-5): DVKVTQSSRYLVKRTGEKVFLECVQDMDHENMFWYRQDPGLGLRLIYFSYDVKMKEKGDIPEGYSVSREKKERFSLILESASTNQTSMYLCASKKGAETQYFGPGTRLLVL.

This CDR3 reads CASSLRGQVPLHF. The CDR3 nucleotides are TGTGCCAGCAGTTTAAGGGGACAGGTCCCGCTCCACTTT. The chain recombines TRBV27 with TRBJ1-6, with 8 bases identical to TRBD1. Looked up from germline, CDR1 is MNHEY and CDR2 is SMNVEV (reference sequence). Trimming removed 2 bases from V and 16 bases from J; junction bases left unmatched: 7. The CDR3 sequence is 13 residues long.

This clonotype was seen repeatedly, ten times or more. The rearrangement uses TRBV6-2 or TRBV6-3 and TRBJ1-5, with a weak D call TRBD1 (5 bases). The CDR3 runs to 14 residues. Germline CDR1 and CDR2: MNHEY and SVGEGT. CDR3 DNA: TGTGCTACAGGACCAGGGTCCAGCAATCAGCCCCAGCATTTT. As protein: CATGPGSSNQPQHF.

A few counts support this clonotype. The chain couples TRBV5-6 to TRBJ2-5; D uncertain. Germline CDR1 and CDR2: SGHDT and YYEEEE. The CDR3 consists of 12 residues. V dropped 2 bases and J dropped 4 bases, with 6 bases sitting between them. This CDR3 reads CASSFNAETQYF. The CDR3 DNA sequence: TGTGCCAGCAGCTTTAATGCAGAGACCCAGTACTTC.

This clonotype was detected many times. The V gene is TRBV30, the J gene TRBJ2-4, with D maybe TRBD1 (5 bases). Deletions cut 4 bases from V and 6 bases from J, with 13 bases between. CDR1 GTSNPN and CDR2 SVGIG come from the germline V gene (reference sequence). CDR3 length equals 13 residues. The CDR3 loop reads CAWKRQGGNIQYF. CDR3 DNA: TGTGCCTGGAAGAGGCAGGGCGGAAACATTCAGTACTTC.

This clonotype showed up many times. The CDR3 coding sequence is TGCAGCGTTAAATATGCAACTAATGAAAAACTGTTTTTT. It translates to CSVKYATNEKLFF. This rearrangement joins TRBV29-1 to TRBJ1-4; D is ambiguous. CDR1 is SQVTM and CDR2 is ANQGSEA in the germline V gene. The CDR3 runs to 13 residues. Trimming stripped 5 bases from V and 0 bases from J, with 7 bases between.

The chain is built from TRBV15 and TRBJ2-7; D is unclear. The CDR3 loop spans 15 amino acids. V was pared by 0 bases and J by 3 bases, with 12 bases between. Germline CDR1 LNHNV, CDR2 YYDKDF (reference sequence). CDR3 bases: TGTGCCACCAGCAGAGATTGGCAGTCGAACTACGAGCAGTACTTC. Residues: CATSRDWQSNYEQYF.

This clonotype was observed a handful of times. The chain has TRBV6-4 and TRBJ2-1; D possibly corresponds to TRBD2 (5 bases). The CDR3 extends over 17 amino acids. Trimming took 1 base from V and 3 from J, leaving 16 bases between them. Germline assignment: CDR1 MRHNA and CDR2 SNTAGT. The CDR3 bases are TGTGCCAGCAGTGACTTGATAGACTACCTAAACTACAATGAGCAGTTCTTC. It is translated as CASSDLIDYLNYNEQFF.

As concerns this clonotype: Mismatch with germline at one junction end may stem from a read error. The rearrangement joins TRBV14 to TRBJ2-1; the D gene is possibly TRBD2 (5 bases). The CDR3 contains 17 residues. Germline-derived CDR1 and CDR2 are SGHDN and FVKESK. CDR3 in amino acids: CASSQVAIDDSHNEQFF. For the CDR3, the DNA is TGTGCCAGCAGCCAAGTAGCGATTGATGACTCCCACAATGAGCAGTTCTTC.

This chain links TRBV19 with TRBJ1-2; D not certain. With 7 bases removed from V and 3 bases from J, the gap between germline ends came to 15 bases. The CDR3 loop spans 14 amino acids. CDR1 is LNHDA and CDR2 is SQIVND in the germline V gene (reference sequence). In DNA, the CDR3 is TGTGCCAGTAAGATGTCAGGACGGCACTATGGCTACACCTTC. It codes for CASKMSGRHYGYTF.